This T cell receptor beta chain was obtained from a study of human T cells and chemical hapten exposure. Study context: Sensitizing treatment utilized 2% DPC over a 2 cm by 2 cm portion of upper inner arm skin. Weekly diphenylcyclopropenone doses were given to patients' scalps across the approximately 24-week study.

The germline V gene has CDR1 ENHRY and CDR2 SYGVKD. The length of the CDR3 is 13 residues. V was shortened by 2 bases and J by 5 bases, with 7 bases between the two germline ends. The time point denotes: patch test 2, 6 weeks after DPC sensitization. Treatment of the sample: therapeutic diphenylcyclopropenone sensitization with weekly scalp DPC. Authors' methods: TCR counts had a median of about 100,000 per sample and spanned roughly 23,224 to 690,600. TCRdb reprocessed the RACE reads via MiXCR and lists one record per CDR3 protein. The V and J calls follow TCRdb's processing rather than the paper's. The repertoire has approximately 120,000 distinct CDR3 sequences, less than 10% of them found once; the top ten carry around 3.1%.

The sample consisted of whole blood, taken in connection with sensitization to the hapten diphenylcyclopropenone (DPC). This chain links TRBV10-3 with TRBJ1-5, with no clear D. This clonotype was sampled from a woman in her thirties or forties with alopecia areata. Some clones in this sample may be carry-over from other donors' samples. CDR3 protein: CAISEVGDQPQHF. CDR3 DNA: TGTGCCATCAGTGAGGTGGGTGATCAGCCCCAGCATTTT.